The table lists the clone carrying this T cell receptor (beta chain) with a few counts. TCRdb's copy holds only in-frame clones and misses some; the assay was immunoSEQ multiplex PCR. The table has 85,000 to 110,000 clones, 90% seen once. The sample comes from a study of T cell responses to AZD1222 COVID-19 vaccine. For the study at large: Analyses pooled second doses at about 4 or about 12 weeks.

The germline CDR1 and CDR2 sequences are SNHLY and FYNNEI. Trimming removed 7 bases from V and 1 base from J, with 10 bases in between. The CDR3 runs to 14 residues. The material was peripheral blood, obtained on day 0 of AZD1222 vaccination. The chain uses TRBV2 and TRBJ2-2; D could derive from TRBD1 or TRBD2 (5 bases each). This TCR came from an adult in good health. The CDR3 DNA reads TGTGCCAGCATCGCTGGGGGGAACACCGGGGAGCTGTTTTTT. It codes for CASIAGGNTGELFF.